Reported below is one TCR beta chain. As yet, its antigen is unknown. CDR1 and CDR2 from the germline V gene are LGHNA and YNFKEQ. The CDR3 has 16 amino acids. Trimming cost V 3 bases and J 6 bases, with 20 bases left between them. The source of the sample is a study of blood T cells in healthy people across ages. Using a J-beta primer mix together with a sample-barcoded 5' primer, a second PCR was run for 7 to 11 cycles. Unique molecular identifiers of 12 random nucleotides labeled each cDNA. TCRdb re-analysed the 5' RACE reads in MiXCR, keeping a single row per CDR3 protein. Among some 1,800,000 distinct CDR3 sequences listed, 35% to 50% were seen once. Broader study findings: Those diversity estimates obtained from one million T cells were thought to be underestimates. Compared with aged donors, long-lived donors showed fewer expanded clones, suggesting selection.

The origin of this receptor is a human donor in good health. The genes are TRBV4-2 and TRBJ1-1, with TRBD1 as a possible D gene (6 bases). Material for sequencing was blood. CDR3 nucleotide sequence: TGTGCCAGCAGCCAGGATTCGGGGGGGCGAGGATCTGAAGCTTTCTTT. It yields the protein CASSQDSGGRGSEAFF.